The rows below give T cell receptor beta chains drawn from one sample of a study of T cells in Graves' hyperthyroidism and ophthalmopathy. TCRdb redid the calling of the multiplex PCR reads with MiXCR, one entry per CDR3 protein. Of around 350,000 distinct CDR3 sequences in the sample, just under 25% were seen once. The material sequenced was blood. These receptors came from a man aged 50-60 years with Graves' hyperthyroidism. Each CDR3 is given with its conserved first and last residue. D genes are given only for firm matches. The size entry is marked missing in some rows and otherwise reads once, few, many or a size class.

>TRBJ2-5|TRBV4-1|few|-
TGCGCCAGCAGCCCGTACGTGGGGAACGAGGAGACCCAGTACTTC
CASSPYVGNEETQYF
>TRBJ2-5|TRBV27|many|TRBD1
TGTGCCAGCAGTCCCTCGACAGGGGGATACCAAGAGACCCAGTACTTC
CASSPSTGGYQETQYF
>TRBJ2-2|TRBV24-1|-|TRBD2
TGTGCCACCAGCGCGACCCTTGGGGCGGGAGGGACGAACACCGGGGAGCTGTTTTTT
CATSATLGAGGTNTGELFF
>TRBJ2-3|TRBV7-8|many|-
TGTGCCAGCAGCTCCGACGTGGGAGTTAGCACAGATACGCAGTATTTT
CASSSDVGVSTDTQYF
>TRBJ2-3|TRBV9|-|-
TGTGCCAGCAGCGCACGGGATTCTCGCACAGATACGCAGTATTTT
CASSARDSRTDTQYF
>TRBJ1-1|TRBV11-2|many|-
TGTGCCAGCAGCCCATCCGCGGGCGAGAACACTGAAGCTTTCTTT
CASSPSAGENTEAFF
>TRBJ2-5|TRBV20-1|-|-
TGCACCCAGATGTCCCCTTACTTC
CTQMSPYF
>TRBJ2-1|TRBV5-1|few|-
TGCGCCAGCAGCTCTGAATGGACGGTTCGTAGAAATGAGCAGTTCTTC
CASSSEWTVRRNEQFF
>TRBJ2-3|TRBV5-1|-|TRBD2
TGCGCCAGCAGCCCCCTAGGAGGGAGGGACACAGATACGCAGTATTTT
CASSPLGGRDTDTQYF
>TRBJ2-1|TRBV27|-|TRBD2
TGTGCCAGCAGTCCACCCCCTTGGGGCGGGAGGGCCTACAATGAGCAGTTCTTC
CASSPPPWGGRAYNEQFF
>TRBJ2-1|TRBV7-3|many|TRBD2
TGTGCCAGCAGCTTAACTAGCGGGAAATACAATGAGCAGTTCTTC
CASSLTSGKYNEQFF
>TRBJ2-5|TRBV5-6|few|TRBD2
TGTGCCAGCAGCCCGAGACTAGCGGGAGGGAGGCAAGAGACCCAGTACTTC
CASSPRLAGGRQETQYF
>TRBJ2-7|TRBV6-1|-|-
TGTGCCAGCAGTCCGGGACTGGACTACGAGCAGTACTTC
CASSPGLDYEQYF
>TRBJ2-5|TRBV19|-|TRBD1
TGTGCCAGTAGTGGACAGGCACGAGAGACCCAGTACTTC
CASSGQARETQYF
>TRBJ1-6|TRBV20-1|once|-
TGCAGTGCTAGAATCGGGGGCTCCTATAATTCACCCCTCCACTTT
CSARIGGSYNSPLHF
>TRBJ1-1|TRBV19|-|-
TGTGCCAGTAGTATAGGAACGGTCATGAACACTGAAGCTTTCTTT
CASSIGTVMNTEAFF